Listed here is a single T cell receptor (beta chain). Its specificity is not known. Germline CDR1 MGHRA, CDR2 YSYEKL. The CDR3 spans 15 residues. V trimming: 3 bases; J trimming: 6 bases; junction bases outside the gene matches: 5. The sample comes from a study of T-cell reconstitution after alpha-beta-depleted transplantation in children. General study points: At around two months after transplant, the alpha-beta T cells were reportedly derived from several hundred expanded clones that came from non-depleted graft cells. Newly produced T cells mostly accounted for T-cell counts and diversity one year post-transplant.

Construction of the TCRbeta library involved unique molecular identifiers. TCRdb re-analysed the PCR reads in MiXCR, keeping a single row per CDR3 protein. The sample lists around 80,000 distinct CDR3 sequences, 15% to 20% occurring once. This sample comprised PBMCs, mostly from graft donor cells, obtained 360 days after TCRalphabeta/CD19-depleted stem cell transplant. This TCR was recovered from a male patient between 2 and 15 years old who had a stem cell transplant for acute lymphoblastic leukemia, so the T cells may come from the graft donor. The rearrangement joins TRBV4-1 to TRBJ2-1; TRBD2 matches at 10 bases. The CDR3 bases are TGCGCCAGCAGCCACGTGCTAGCGGGAGTCAATGAGCAGTTCTTC. Protein product: CASSHVLAGVNEQFF.